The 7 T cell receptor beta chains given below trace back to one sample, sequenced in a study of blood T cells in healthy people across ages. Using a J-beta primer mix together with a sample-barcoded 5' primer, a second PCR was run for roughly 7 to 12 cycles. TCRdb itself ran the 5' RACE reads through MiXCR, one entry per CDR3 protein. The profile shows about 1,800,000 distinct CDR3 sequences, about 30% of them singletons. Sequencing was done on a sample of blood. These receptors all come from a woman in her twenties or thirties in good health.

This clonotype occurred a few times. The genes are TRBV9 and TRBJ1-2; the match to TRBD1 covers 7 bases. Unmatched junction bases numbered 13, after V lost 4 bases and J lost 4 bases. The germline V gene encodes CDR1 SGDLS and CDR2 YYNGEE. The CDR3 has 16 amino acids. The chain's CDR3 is CASSPMGQGDSYGYTF. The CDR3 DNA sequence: TGTGCCAGCAGCCCGATGGGTCAGGGGGACAGCTATGGCTACACCTTC.

CDR3 protein: CSAPGGPMSEQYF. CDR3 bases: TGCAGTGCCCCCGGGGGGCCTATGAGTGAGCAGTACTTC. The rearrangement links TRBV20-1 to TRBJ2-5; TRBD2 is a possible D gene (7 bases). Trimming stripped 6 bases from V and 11 bases from J, with 22 bases between. The germline CDR1 and CDR2 sequences are DFQATT and SNEGSKA (reference sequence). This CDR3 spans 13 amino acids.

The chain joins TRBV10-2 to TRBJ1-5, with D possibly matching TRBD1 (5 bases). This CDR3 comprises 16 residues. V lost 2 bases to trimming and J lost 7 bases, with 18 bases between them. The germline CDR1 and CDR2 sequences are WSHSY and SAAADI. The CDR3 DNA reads TGCGCCAGCAGTGAGCGGGTTATCGCGAGGGGCCAGCCCCAGCATTTT. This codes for CASSERVIARGQPQHF.

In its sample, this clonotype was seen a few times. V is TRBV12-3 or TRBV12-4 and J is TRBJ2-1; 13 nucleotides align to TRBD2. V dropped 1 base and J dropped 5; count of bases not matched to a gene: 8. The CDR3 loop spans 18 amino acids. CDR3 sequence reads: CASSLEGGLAGVHNEQFF. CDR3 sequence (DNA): TGTGCCAGCAGTTTAGAAGGAGGACTAGCGGGGGTTCACAATGAGCAGTTCTTC.

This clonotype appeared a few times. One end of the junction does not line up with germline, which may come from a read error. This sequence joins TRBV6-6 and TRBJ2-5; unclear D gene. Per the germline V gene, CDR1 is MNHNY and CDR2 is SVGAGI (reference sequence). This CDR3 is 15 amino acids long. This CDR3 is CTSSSPLGPEETQYF. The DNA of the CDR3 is TGTACCAGCAGTTCCCCGCTCGGGCCGGAAGAGACCCAGTACTTC.

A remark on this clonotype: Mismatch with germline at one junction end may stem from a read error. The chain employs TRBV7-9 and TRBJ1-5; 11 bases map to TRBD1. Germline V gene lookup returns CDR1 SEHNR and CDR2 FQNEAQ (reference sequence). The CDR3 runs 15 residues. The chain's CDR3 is CTSSLGGTGGQPQHF. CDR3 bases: TGTACCAGCAGCTTAGGGGGGACAGGGGGTCAGCCCCAGCATTTT.

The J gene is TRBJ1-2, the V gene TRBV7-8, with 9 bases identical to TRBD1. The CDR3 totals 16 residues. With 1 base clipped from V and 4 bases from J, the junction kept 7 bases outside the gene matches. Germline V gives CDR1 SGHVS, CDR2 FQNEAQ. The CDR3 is CASSLEGDRAVYGYTF. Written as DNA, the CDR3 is TGTGCCAGCAGCTTAGAAGGGGACAGGGCGGTCTATGGCTACACCTTC.